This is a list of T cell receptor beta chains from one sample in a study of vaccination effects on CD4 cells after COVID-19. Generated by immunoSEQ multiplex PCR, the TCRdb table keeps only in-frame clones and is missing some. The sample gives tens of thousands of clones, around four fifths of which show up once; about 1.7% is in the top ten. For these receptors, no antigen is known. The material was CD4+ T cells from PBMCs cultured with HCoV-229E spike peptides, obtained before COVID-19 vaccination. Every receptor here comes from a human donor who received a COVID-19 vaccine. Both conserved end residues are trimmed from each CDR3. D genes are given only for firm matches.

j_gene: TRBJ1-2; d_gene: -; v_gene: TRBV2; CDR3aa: ASSEDLLGQGPYGYT
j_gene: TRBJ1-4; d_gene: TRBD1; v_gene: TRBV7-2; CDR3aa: ASSPPSGGTGDEKLF
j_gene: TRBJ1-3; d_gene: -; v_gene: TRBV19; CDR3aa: ASTPPRGRGNTIY
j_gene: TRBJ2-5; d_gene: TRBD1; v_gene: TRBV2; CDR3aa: ASSGQGMGLETQY
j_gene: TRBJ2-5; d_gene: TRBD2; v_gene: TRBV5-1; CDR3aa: ASSLSLAGGQETQY
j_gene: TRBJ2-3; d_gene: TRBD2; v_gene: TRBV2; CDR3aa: ASRRGGITDTQY
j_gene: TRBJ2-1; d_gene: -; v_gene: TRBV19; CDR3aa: ASSAGLPGGEQF
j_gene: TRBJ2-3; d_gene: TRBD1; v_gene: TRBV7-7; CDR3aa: ASSLTGVSTDTQY
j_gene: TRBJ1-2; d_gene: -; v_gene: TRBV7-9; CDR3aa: ASSLQGSGYT
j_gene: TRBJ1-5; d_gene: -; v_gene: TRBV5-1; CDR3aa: ASSPRGGQPQH
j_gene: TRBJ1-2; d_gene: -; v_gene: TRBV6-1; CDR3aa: ASSENGNGGYT
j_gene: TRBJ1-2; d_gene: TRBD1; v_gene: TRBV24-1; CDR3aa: ATSDPDRDPYGYT
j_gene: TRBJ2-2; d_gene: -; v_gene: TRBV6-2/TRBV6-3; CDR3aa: ASSLRTGELF
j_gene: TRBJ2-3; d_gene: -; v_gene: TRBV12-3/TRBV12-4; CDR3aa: ASSFLGADTQY
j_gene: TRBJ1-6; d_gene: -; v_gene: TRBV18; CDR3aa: ASSQGGNSPLH
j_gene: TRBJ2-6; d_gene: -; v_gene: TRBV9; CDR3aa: ASSVGGSGANVLT
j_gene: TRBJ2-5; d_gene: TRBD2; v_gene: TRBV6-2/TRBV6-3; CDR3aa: ASSYSRQRGGRWGGRETQY
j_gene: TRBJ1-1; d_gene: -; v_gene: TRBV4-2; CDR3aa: ASSPLRGEVNTEAF
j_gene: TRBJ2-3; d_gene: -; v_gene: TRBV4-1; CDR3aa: ASSQVLGGRGADTQY
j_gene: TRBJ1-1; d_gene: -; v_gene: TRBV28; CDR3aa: ASSKTAHGQRAEAF
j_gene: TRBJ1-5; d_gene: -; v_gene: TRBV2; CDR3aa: ASSRDGSSPSNQPQH
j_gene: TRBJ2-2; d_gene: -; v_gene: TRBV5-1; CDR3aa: ASSSTKTGELF
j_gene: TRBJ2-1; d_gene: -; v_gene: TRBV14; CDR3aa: ASSQFTSLNYNEQF
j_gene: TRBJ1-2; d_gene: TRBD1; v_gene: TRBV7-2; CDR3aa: ASSLRDRGNYGYT
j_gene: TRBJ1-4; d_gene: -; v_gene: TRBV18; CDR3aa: ASSPTTSNEKLF
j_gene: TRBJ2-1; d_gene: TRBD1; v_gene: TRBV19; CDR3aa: ASTRQGANEQF
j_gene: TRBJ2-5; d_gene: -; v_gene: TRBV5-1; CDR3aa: ASSLLGAGETQY
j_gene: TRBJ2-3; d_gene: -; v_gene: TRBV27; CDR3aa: ASSTSRTDTQY
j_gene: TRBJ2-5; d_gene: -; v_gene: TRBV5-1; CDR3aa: ASSFVPGPETQY
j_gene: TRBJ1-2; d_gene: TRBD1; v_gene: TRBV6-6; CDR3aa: ASRETGTDYGYT
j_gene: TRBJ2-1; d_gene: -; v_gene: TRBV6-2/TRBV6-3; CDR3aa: ASSYREGEQF
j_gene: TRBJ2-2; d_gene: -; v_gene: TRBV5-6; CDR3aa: ASSLRDTLFSGELF
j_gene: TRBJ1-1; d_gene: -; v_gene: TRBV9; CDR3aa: ASSGSLNTEAF